This is a list of T cell receptor beta chains from one sample in a study of T cells in Graves' hyperthyroidism and ophthalmopathy. TCRdb re-analysed the multiplex PCR reads in MiXCR, keeping a single row per CDR3 protein. The data hold about 580,000 distinct CDR3 sequences, with 46% observed a single time. Sequencing was carried out using peripheral blood or thyroid tissue (not recorded which). The receptors stem from a woman aged 18-29 years with Graves' hyperthyroidism. Both conserved end residues are part of each CDR3. Fields, in order: clone size, D gene, J gene, V gene, CDR3 protein, CDR3 DNA. The D gene is left open where the match is weak. Expanded clones get a size class; other rows say once, few or many, or leave the size out.

many - TRBJ2-5 TRBV20-1 CSAPTLGFQETQYF TGCAGTGCTCCAACCCTCGGGTTCCAAGAGACCCAGTACTTC
medium-sized - TRBJ1-2 TRBV29-1 CSVEHSTNYGYTF TGCAGCGTTGAACACAGTACTAACTATGGCTACACCTTC
many TRBD1 TRBJ1-5 TRBV4-2 CASSQGRTGPNQPQHF TGTGCCAGCAGCCAAGGTCGGACAGGACCTAATCAGCCCCAGCATTTT
- - TRBJ2-7 TRBV24-1 CATSDLGAREQYF TGTGCCACCAGTGATTTGGGAGCTCGCGAGCAGTACTTC
- TRBD1 TRBJ2-6 TRBV15 CATSSRQGTGANVLTF TGTGCCACCAGCTCTCGACAGGGAACTGGGGCCAACGTCCTGACTTTC
- TRBD2 TRBJ2-1 TRBV10-3 CAISGTSGRAGAKEQFF TGTGCCATCAGTGGTACTAGCGGGAGGGCCGGGGCTAAAGAGCAGTTCTTC
many - TRBJ1-1 TRBV2 CASSDSGYPEAFF TGTGCCAGCAGTGATTCAGGGTACCCTGAAGCTTTCTTT
- - TRBJ1-2 TRBV25-1 CATHFYGYTF TGTGCCACCCACTTCTATGGCTACACCTTC
- - TRBJ1-5 TRBV25-1 CANRVRSDQPQHF TGTGCTAACAGGGTTCGGAGCGATCAGCCCCAGCATTTT
- - TRBJ2-7 TRBV7-3 CASSQAEVAYGQYF TGTGCCAGCAGCCAAGCGGAGGTAGCGTACGGGCAGTACTTC
few TRBD1 TRBJ1-1 TRBV29-1 CSVRAGGREAFF TGCAGCGTTAGGGCAGGGGGGCGTGAAGCTTTCTTT
few TRBD2 TRBJ2-7 TRBV20-1 CSAPGLAGYNEQYF TGCAGTGCTCCTGGACTAGCGGGCTACAATGAGCAGTACTTC
many - TRBJ1-2 TRBV7-8 CASSFLSEPYGYTF TGTGCCAGCAGCTTCCTTTCGGAGCCCTATGGCTACACCTTC
- - TRBJ2-3 TRBV20-1 CSARRGEATDTQYF TGCAGTGCACGTAGGGGGGAAGCCACAGATACGCAGTATTTT
many - TRBJ1-6 TRBV6-6 CASTGSLSSYNSPLHF TGTGCCAGCACCGGCAGCCTGAGCTCCTATAATTCACCCCTCCACTTT
- TRBD2 TRBJ2-2 TRBV12-3/TRBV12-4 CASSFGRPGELFF TGTGCCAGCAGCTTCGGGAGGCCCGGGGAGCTGTTTTTT
- - TRBJ1-2 TRBV15 CATSRVDSGAGYTF TGTGCCACCAGCAGAGTCGACTCTGGGGCTGGCTACACCTTC
- - TRBJ1-1 TRBV7-3 CASSKLAATNTEAFF TGTGCCAGCAGCAAACTAGCGGCCACGAACACCGAAGCTTTCTTT
many TRBD2 TRBJ2-5 TRBV5-1 CASSLGSGVGETQYF TGCGCCAGCAGCCTCGGAAGCGGGGTTGGCGAGACCCAGTACTTC
- TRBD1 TRBJ2-7 TRBV7-8 CASSPGQGREQYF TGTGCCAGCAGTCCCGGACAGGGGAGAGAGCAGTACTTC
many - TRBJ2-7 TRBV12-3/TRBV12-4 CASSLDWSPYEQYF TGTGCCAGCAGTTTAGACTGGTCACCCTACGAGCAGTACTTC
- TRBD1 TRBJ1-1 TRBV6-6 CASSYEGTVNTEAFF TGTGCCAGCAGTTACGAGGGGACAGTCAACACTGAAGCTTTCTTT
- - TRBJ1-5 TRBV12-3/TRBV12-4 CASSLYLGANQPQHF TGTGCCAGCAGTTTATACCTCGGGGCTAATCAGCCCCAGCATTTT
- TRBD1 TRBJ1-6 TRBV20-1 CSATRQGGGGSPLHF TGCAGTGCTACGAGGCAGGGGGGGGGAGGATCACCCCTCCACTTT
many - TRBJ1-1 TRBV15 CATSRDTEAFF TGTGCCACCAGCAGAGACACTGAAGCTTTCTTT
- TRBD2 TRBJ2-2 TRBV6-4 CASSKLAGGELFF TGTGCCAGCAGCAAACTAGCGGGAGGGGAGCTGTTTTTT
many - TRBJ2-2 TRBV20-1 CSARPISGRELFF TGCAGTGCTAGGCCTATCAGCGGGCGGGAGCTGTTTTTT